These 6 T cell receptor beta chains originate from one sample sequenced in a study of identical twins. Each CDR3 protein is one row after TCRdb ran MiXCR on the 5' RACE reads. The sample has 1.5 million to 2 million distinct CDR3 sequences, roughly a third seen once. The specimen was cord blood. The receptors stem from a newborn girl in good health.

This clonotype turned up a few times. V is TRBV18 and J is TRBJ1-6, with D uncertain. The CDR3 has 14 amino acids. Trimming removed 1 base from V and 8 bases from J, with 9 bases in between. The germline gives CDR1 KGHSH, CDR2 LQKENI. CDR3 nucleotide sequence: TGTGCCAGCTCACCACTGGCAGCAGATTCACCCCTCCACTTT. The encoded protein is CASSPLAADSPLHF. The full variable domain, with the rest looked up from reference TRBV18 and TRBJ1-6, is NAGVMQNPRHLVRRRGQEARLRCSPMKGHSHVYWYRQLPEEGLKFMVYLQKENIIDESGMPKERFSAEFPKEGPSILRIQQVVRGDSAAYFCASSPLAADSPLHFGNGTRLTVT.

A few counts support this clonotype. The chain joins TRBV6-2 or TRBV6-3 to TRBJ2-5, with D unresolved. The germline V gene has CDR1 MNHEY and CDR2 SVGEGT. CDR3 length: 13 residues. The V end lost 7 bases, the J end lost 2 bases, and 11 bases lay between the germline ends. CDR3 region: CASKLVRQETQYF. CDR3 nucleotides: TGTGCCAGCAAGTTAGTAAGGCAAGAGACCCAGTACTTC.

As for this clonotype: Sequence at one end of the junction differs from germline and may be a read error. The chain links TRBV4-1 to TRBJ1-5; D gene unclear. CDR1 is MGHRA, CDR2 YSYEKL, per germline. CDR3 length: 16 residues. For the CDR3, the DNA is TGCTCCAGCAGCCAAGGTGAGGGATTCAGCAATCAGCCCCAGCATTTT. It translates to CSSSQGEGFSNQPQHF.

This chain connects TRBV20-1 to TRBJ2-5; D might be TRBD1 or TRBD2, each matching 5 bases. Germline assignment: CDR1 DFQATT and CDR2 SNEGSKA (reference sequence). The CDR3 runs to 15 residues. V shed 3 bases and J shed 5 bases, with 19 bases lying between them. The CDR3 reads CSASGPGDWGETQYF. The CDR3 bases are TGCAGTGCTAGTGGGCCCGGGGATTGGGGCGAGACCCAGTACTTC.

V and J are TRBV30 and TRBJ2-7; 7 bases agree with TRBD2. This CDR3 spans 15 amino acids. Per germline, CDR1 GTSNPN and CDR2 SVGIG (reference sequence). Germline trimming cut 0 bases from V and 0 bases from J; bases unmatched to any gene: 5. CDR3 in amino acids: CAWSVRGVSSYEQYF. CDR3 in DNA: TGTGCCTGGAGTGTACGGGGGGTAAGCTCCTACGAGCAGTACTTC.

The sample holds a few counts of this clonotype. The chain employs TRBV2 and TRBJ2-7, with D possibly TRBD1 on 6 matching bases. The germline gives CDR1 SNHLY, CDR2 FYNNEI. This CDR3 is built from 15 residues. V dropped 6 bases and J dropped 2 bases, with 17 bases sitting between them. CDR3 sequence reads: CASRRISGQTYEQYF. The CDR3 DNA sequence: TGTGCCAGCAGACGTATCTCGGGACAAACCTACGAGCAGTACTTC.